One sample yielded the 9 T cell receptor beta chains listed below, sequenced in a study of T cells generated in artificial thymic organoids (dated by TCRdb to the late 2010s). Preparation of the library involved 5' RACE. Sequencing took place on an Illumina MiSeq. TCRalpha and TCRbeta libraries were amplified in separate semi-nested PCR reactions using Advantage 2 and reverse primers located in the TRAC or TRBC constant regions. TCRdb reworked the public reads: Q25 trimming with fastp, MiXCR clone assembly, productive beta chains retained. When rows share a CDR3 protein, they turn into one entry using the most common DNA and genes. The sample records 7,000 to 10,000 distinct CDR3 sequences, approximately 20% of which are singletons. The top ten hold around 1.4% of the sample. Sequenced material: naive CD8+ T cells from the thymus. This specimen's cell subset or site label, interpreted: CD3+TCRalphabeta+CD8SP T cells; for blood, CD45RO-CCR7+ naive CD8+ T cells. The receptors here all came from a human donor who gave cord blood stem cells for thymic organoid culture, a cardiac surgery patient who gave postnatal thymus, or a blood donor (not recorded which).

In its sample, this clonotype ranks as medium-sized. The junction departs from the called germline gene at one end, perhaps through a read error. This rearrangement joins TRBV27 to TRBJ2-1; maybe TRBD1 (5 bases). Germline values: CDR1 MNHEY, CDR2 SMNVEV (reference sequence). CDR3 length: 13 amino acids. This CDR3 is CAVGPLSYNEQFF. In nucleotides, the CDR3 is TGTGCCGTGGGGCCTCTTTCCTACAATGAGCAGTTCTTT.

J is TRBJ1-5 and V is TRBV21-1. TRBV21-1 is a listed pseudogene. CDR3 length: 14 amino acids. CDR3 sequence: CASISLLGNQPQHF. The CDR3 DNA follows: TGTGCCAGCATCAGCCTTCTGGGCAATCAGCCCCAGCATTTT.

This clonotype is judged medium-sized. V and J are TRBV6-5 and TRBJ1-5; D gene uncertain. Germline values: CDR1 MNHEY, CDR2 SVGAGI. This CDR3 region has 15 residues. V shed 2 bases and J shed 0 bases, with 8 bases lying between them. The CDR3, as DNA: TGTGCCAGCAGTTACGGTCCCTATAGCAATCAGCCCCAGCATTTT. This gives the protein CASSYGPYSNQPQHF.

This clonotype showed up many times. The chain has TRBV12-3 or TRBV12-4 and TRBJ2-1; 15 nucleotides agree with TRBD2. The CDR3 runs to 19 residues. The junction had 8 bases not matched to a gene; V was cut back by 5 bases and J by 0 bases. CDR3 amino acids: CASSTGTSGGPSSYNEQFF. The CDR3 DNA reads as TGTGCCAGCAGTACCGGGACTAGCGGGGGGCCTTCCTCCTACAATGAGCAGTTCTTC.

The rearrangement links TRBV2 to TRBJ2-3, with 7 nucleotides matching TRBD2. V was pared by 6 bases and J by 2 bases, with 5 bases of the junction left unmatched. This CDR3 region has 14 residues. Germline V gene sequence: CDR1 SNHLY, CDR2 FYNNEI. The CDR3 DNA follows: TGTGCCAGCAGCTCCGGGACTAACACAGATACGCAGTATTTT. Protein product: CASSSGTNTDTQYF.

V is TRBV19 and J is TRBJ2-7; 7 positions match TRBD2. J gave up 3 bases and V 11 bases, and 7 bases lay outside the gene matches. This CDR3 contains 12 residues. The V gene's germline CDR1 is LNHDA and CDR2 SQIVND (reference sequence). The DNA for the CDR3 is TGTGCCTTTAGCGGGTTTAGCTACGAGCAGTACTTC. Amino acids: CAFSGFSYEQYF.

Comments on this clonotype: A read error is possible here, since a much larger clone lies one base away. J is TRBJ1-1 and V is TRBV5-1, with a possible D match to TRBD1 (6 bases). Germline V gene lookup returns CDR1 SGHRS and CDR2 YFSETQ. This CDR3 is 17 amino acids long. In nucleotides, the CDR3 is TGCACCAGCAGCTTGCCGGTCGCAGGGGACGGGAACACTGAAGCTTTCTTT. Encoded protein: CTSSLPVAGDGNTEAFF.

There are many counts of this clonotype. The V call is TRBV7-2, the J call TRBJ2-5, with TRBD2 identical over 7 bases. V lost 2 bases and J lost 4; bases outside the gene matches: 7. CDR1 and CDR2 from the germline V gene are SGHTA and FQGNSA. This CDR3 contains 15 residues. CDR3 DNA: TGTGCCAGCAGCTTATTCGGGGGGATCCCAGAGACCCAGTACTTC. Its protein is CASSLFGGIPETQYF.

This clonotype is judged medium-sized. The chain couples TRBV29-1 to TRBJ1-1; tentatively, D is TRBD1 (6 bases). This CDR3 contains 15 residues. The V gene's germline CDR1 is SQVTM and CDR2 ANQGSEA. V lost 3 bases and J 2 bases, leaving 16 bases between the germline ends. CDR3 sequence (DNA): TGCAGCGTTGAGAAGCGGGGGCGAGCCAACACTGAAGCTTTCTTT. Its translation: CSVEKRGRANTEAFF.